These 6 T cell receptor beta chains were sequenced from one sample in a study of blood T cells in healthy people across ages. The authors ran a second PCR of about 6 to 12 cycles using a sample-barcoded 5' primer and a J-beta primer mix. TCRdb analysed the 5' RACE reads with MiXCR anew, one entry per CDR3 protein. This table has fewer than 900,000 distinct CDR3 sequences, around 40% appearing once. Input material: blood. All receptors derive from a woman aged 55-75 years in good health.

J is TRBJ2-1 and V is TRBV6-1; D might be TRBD2 (7 bases). This CDR3 has 13 residues. Germline CDR1 reads MNHNS; CDR2 reads SASEGT. Trimming took off 6 bases at V and 8 bases at J, with 14 bases between the two ends. The CDR3 loop is CASSTEGGYEQFF. CDR3 DNA sequence: TGTGCCAGCAGCACCGAGGGGGGGTATGAGCAGTTCTTC.

A few counts support this clonotype. This chain connects TRBV27 to TRBJ2-5, with 8 bases identical to TRBD1. The CDR3 totals 17 residues. With 2 bases clipped from V and 1 base from J, the junction kept 9 bases outside the gene matches. Per germline, CDR1 MNHEY and CDR2 SMNVEV (reference sequence). The CDR3 loop reads CASSLNGQGSGQETQYF. The CDR3 coding sequence is TGTGCCAGCAGTTTAAACGGACAGGGTTCGGGCCAAGAGACCCAGTACTTC.

In regard to this clonotype: This may be a read error, as it is one base from a much larger clone. The rearrangement joins TRBV4-2 to TRBJ2-3; a possible D gene is TRBD1 (5 bases). This CDR3 has 15 amino acids. Germline V lookup: CDR1 LGHNA, CDR2 YNFKEQ. CDR3 residues: CACSQEQDRTDTQYF. The CDR3 DNA is TGTGCCTGCAGCCAAGAACAGGACCGCACAGATACGCAGTATTTT.

The J gene is TRBJ2-2, the V gene TRBV6-2 or TRBV6-3; D is ambiguous. Germline V gene data show CDR1 as MNHEY and CDR2 as SVGEGT. The CDR3 consists of 14 residues. V shed 7 bases and J shed 1 base, with 10 bases lying between them. The CDR3: CASILWGNTGELFF. The CDR3 region has the DNA TGTGCCAGCATCCTATGGGGGAACACCGGGGAGCTGTTTTTT.

The CDR3: CSARVSSRADTDTQYF. Here the CDR3 DNA reads TGCAGTGCTAGAGTTTCTTCGCGGGCTGACACAGATACGCAGTATTTT. The gene calls are TRBV20-1 and TRBJ2-3; D may be TRBD2 (5 bases). CDR1 and CDR2 from the germline V gene are DFQATT and SNEGSKA (reference sequence). The V end lost 1 base, the J end lost 2 bases, and 16 bases lay between the germline ends. This CDR3 spans 16 amino acids.

This clonotype showed up many times. The V gene is TRBV10-3, the J gene TRBJ2-5, with D possibly matching TRBD1 (5 bases). Trimming shortened V by 8 bases and J by 5 bases, and 6 bases separated the two germline ends. The CDR3 spans 10 residues. Germline CDR1 and CDR2: ENHRY and SYGVKD. The CDR3 here is CAIGAETQYF. CDR3 coding DNA: TGTGCCATCGGGGCGGAGACCCAGTACTTC.